The 23 T cell receptor beta chains below come from one sample, sequenced in a study of T-cell reconstitution after alpha-beta-depleted transplantation in children. This sample's TCRbeta library carried unique molecular identifier barcodes. TCRdb recomputed calls from the PCR reads with MiXCR, one row per CDR3 protein. This table holds around 370,000 distinct CDR3 sequences, about a sixth found once. This specimen was PBMCs, mostly from graft donor cells, taken 360 days after TCRalphabeta/CD19-depleted stem cell transplant. The receptors stem from a male patient aged 2 to 10 who had a stem cell transplant for acute lymphoblastic leukemia, so the T cells may come from the graft donor.

This clonotype was seen more than once but under ten times. The chain joins TRBV25-1 to TRBJ2-3; possibly TRBD1 or TRBD2 for D (5 bases each). V lost 5 bases to trimming and J lost 4 bases, with 25 bases between them. The CDR3 covers 18 residues. Germline loops: CDR1 MGHDK, CDR2 SYGVNS. The CDR3 DNA sequence: TGTGCCAGCAGTCATCCTACCTCCGGGACCCGGAGAGCAGATACGCAGTATTTT. This encodes CASSHPTSGTRRADTQYF. The whole variable domain, filled in from reference TRBV25-1 and TRBJ2-3, reads EADIYQTPRYLVIGTGKKITLECSQTMGHDKMYWYQQDPGMELHLIHYSYGVNSTEKGDLSSESTVSRIRTEHFPLTLESARPSHTSQYLCASSHPTSGTRRADTQYFGPGTRLTVL.

This clonotype has more than one count but fewer than ten. The rearrangement uses TRBV7-9 and TRBJ2-3; TRBD2 matches at 8 bases. V shed 6 bases and J 6 bases; nucleotides not matched to a gene: 8. Germline assignment: CDR1 SEHNR and CDR2 FQNEAQ (reference sequence). The CDR3 is made up of 14 amino acids. The CDR3 DNA reads as TGTGCCAGCAGGATAGCGGGGCCGGTGGATACGCAGTATTTT. Protein sequence: CASRIAGPVDTQYF.

This clonotype was recorded a few times. The chain is built from TRBV4-1 and TRBJ2-7; weak D call: TRBD2 (6 bases). The ends were cut back, 3 bases at V and 7 bases at J, with 22 bases in the middle. The CDR3 consists of 16 residues. Germline V gene lookup returns CDR1 MGHRA and CDR2 YSYEKL. CDR3 sequence: CASSQQRLAVFGEQYF. As DNA, the CDR3 is TGCGCCAGCAGCCAGCAGCGCTTAGCGGTTTTTGGGGAGCAGTACTTC.

This clonotype was observed many times. V and J are TRBV12-3 or TRBV12-4 and TRBJ2-1, with TRBD2 matching 7 bases. CDR3 length: 15 residues. Losses at the gene ends were 4 bases for V and 3 bases for J; bases not matched to a gene: 6. The CDR3 spells CASSSGLVSYNEQFF. The CDR3 DNA is TGTGCCAGCAGTTCCGGACTAGTGAGCTACAATGAGCAGTTCTTC.

This clonotype occurred a few times. V is TRBV12-3 or TRBV12-4 and J is TRBJ2-1; D is perhaps TRBD1 or TRBD2 (6 bases each). The CDR3 contains 16 residues. Trimming left V 6 bases short and J 0 bases short, with 15 bases between. CDR3 amino acids: CASSWGAGSSYNEQFF. CDR3 DNA: TGTGCCAGCAGCTGGGGGGCCGGGAGCTCCTACAATGAGCAGTTCTTC.

This clonotype has a count of ten or more. The chain has TRBV4-2 and TRBJ2-7; a weak D match, TRBD1 (7 bases). The V end lost 4 bases, the J end lost 2 bases, and 18 bases lay between the germline ends. The CDR3 runs to 16 residues. Germline V gene data show CDR1 as LGHNA and CDR2 as YNFKEQ. In nucleotides, the CDR3 is TGTGCCAGCAGCCCGACTAGGGGGCGATCAACCTACGAGCAGTACTTC. Amino acid sequence: CASSPTRGRSTYEQYF.

The chain carries TRBV19 and TRBJ2-1; a possible D gene is TRBD1 (6 bases). V was cut by 3 bases and J by 8 bases, with 8 bases left in between. The length of the CDR3 is 12 residues. Looked up from germline, CDR1 is LNHDA and CDR2 is SQIVND (reference sequence). The CDR3 DNA reads as TGTGCCAGTAGTATTGGGGGCCATGAGCAGTTCTTC. Translating it yields CASSIGGHEQFF. The full variable domain, rest sourced from reference TRBV19 and TRBJ2-1, is DGGITQSPKYLFRKEGQNVTLSCEQNLNHDAMYWYRQDPGQGLRLIYYSQIVNDFQKGDIAEGYSVSREKKESFPLTVTSAQKNPTAFYLCASSIGGHEQFFGPGTRLTVL.

This clonotype has a handful of counts. This chain connects TRBV10-3 to TRBJ1-3; the D gene is possibly TRBD1 (5 bases). The CDR3 consists of 17 residues. Trimming pared 5 bases from V and 0 bases from J, leaving 17 bases between. Per the germline V gene, CDR1 is ENHRY and CDR2 is SYGVKD. CDR3 bases: TGTGCCATCAGTCCTCTTTCACCCAGGGACTCTGGAAACACCATATATTTT. Its translation: CAISPLSPRDSGNTIYF.

This clonotype occurred a few times. This is likely a read error, given that the CDR3 carries no conserved phenylalanine or tryptophan at its end. Because the CDR3's place on the DNA is in doubt, the DNA is left out and the CDR3 is given as listed by TCRdb. The chain uses TRBV15 and TRBJ2-7; the table's D call of TRBD2 was not tested on the DNA. Germline V gives CDR1 LNHNV, CDR2 YYDKDF (reference sequence). The CDR3 contains 12 residues when both ends are counted. CDR3 residues: CATSRDGLAAAS.

This chain connects TRBV9 to TRBJ2-7, with unresolved D. CDR3 length equals 17 residues. The V gene's germline CDR1 is SGDLS and CDR2 YYNGEE. Trimming pared 4 bases from V and 2 bases from J, leaving 22 bases between. The CDR3 sequence: CASSHRPQLRIPYEQYF. The CDR3 coding sequence is TGTGCCAGCAGCCATAGACCACAACTCCGAATACCCTACGAGCAGTACTTC.

The chain uses TRBV29-1 and TRBJ2-7, with D perhaps being TRBD1 or TRBD2 (6 bases each). The V end lost 7 bases, the J end lost 1 base, and 14 bases lay between the germline ends. This CDR3 contains 13 residues. CDR1 and CDR2 (germline): SQVTM, ANQGSEA. CDR3 loop: CSAVKGGSYEQYF. The CDR3 bases are TGCAGCGCTGTTAAGGGGGGATCCTACGAGCAGTACTTC.

The rearrangement links TRBV12-3 or TRBV12-4 to TRBJ2-7; 9 positions agree with TRBD1. This CDR3 spans 16 amino acids. J gave up 0 bases and V 1 base, and 4 bases lay outside the gene matches. CDR3 loop: CASSLGWTGVSYEQYF. CDR3 sequence (DNA): TGTGCCAGCAGTTTAGGATGGACAGGGGTCTCCTACGAGCAGTACTTC.

The DNA of the CDR3 is TGTGCCACCAGTAAGGGGTCGGGAGGTTACGAGCAGTACTTC. Protein sequence: CATSKGSGGYEQYF. The chain carries TRBV15 and TRBJ2-7, with 7 bases fitting TRBD2. V was pared by 6 bases and J by 4 bases, with 9 bases of the junction left unmatched. This CDR3 has 14 amino acids. CDR1 and CDR2 (germline): LNHNV, YYDKDF (reference sequence). The full variable domain, in which reference TRBV15 and TRBJ2-7 provide the parts outside the CDR3, is DAMVIQNPRYQVTQFGKPVTLSCSQTLNHNVMYWYQQKSSQAPKLLFHYYDKDFNNEADTPDNFQSRRPNTSFCFLDIRSPGLGDTAMYLCATSKGSGGYEQYFGPGTRLTVT.

This clonotype was seen more than once but under ten times. The chain is built from TRBV28 and TRBJ2-5; D is unresolved. Germline-derived CDR1 and CDR2 are MDHEN and SYDVKM. There are 13 residues in the CDR3. Trimming stripped 5 bases from V and 5 bases from J, with 12 bases between. CDR3 nucleotides: TGTGCCAGCAGTCCCCCCCTCTTGGAGACCCAGTACTTC. Residues: CASSPPLLETQYF.

V usage is TRBV7-9 and J usage is TRBJ2-1; 8 positions match TRBD1. The CDR3 is made up of 15 amino acids. In germline, CDR1 is SEHNR, CDR2 FQNEAQ (reference sequence). V lost 3 bases to trimming and J lost 6 bases; unmatched junction nucleotides: 7. The CDR3 region has the DNA TGTGCCAGCAGCTTTCCAGGACAGGGTGTCAATGAGCAGTTCTTC. It specifies CASSFPGQGVNEQFF.

This clonotype occurred a few times. The chain couples TRBV7-3 to TRBJ2-3; D unresolved. Per the germline V gene, CDR1 is SGHTA and CDR2 is FQGTGA. There are 13 residues in the CDR3. V was clipped by 5 bases and J by 8 bases, with 14 bases between them. The CDR3 DNA is TGTGCCAGCAGCCTAGGCTCCTCCGGTACGCAGTATTTT. Its translation: CASSLGSSGTQYF.

The V call is TRBV30, the J call TRBJ2-5, with no clear D. CDR1 is GTSNPN, CDR2 SVGIG, per germline (reference sequence). V dropped 2 bases and J dropped 5 bases, with 18 bases sitting between them. The CDR3 runs to 15 residues. This chain's CDR3 is CAWSLGRTNRETQYF. DNA of the CDR3: TGTGCCTGGAGTCTCGGACGGACGAATCGTGAGACCCAGTACTTC.

This clonotype was seen at least ten times. V and J are TRBV5-1 and TRBJ2-3; 8 bases line up with TRBD2. CDR3 length: 13 residues. V lost 2 bases to trimming and J lost 6 bases; unmatched junction nucleotides: 2. Germline lookup yields CDR1 SGHRS and CDR2 YFSETQ. CDR3 nucleotides: TGCGCCAGCAGCTTAGCGGGAGTGGATACGCAGTATTTT. As protein: CASSLAGVDTQYF.

This clonotype was found a few times. The chain links TRBV28 to TRBJ1-2, with D possibly TRBD1 on 6 matching bases. The CDR3 spans 17 residues. Germline V lookup: CDR1 MDHEN, CDR2 SYDVKM. Trimming removed 6 bases from V and 6 bases from J, with 26 bases in between. DNA of the CDR3: TGTGCCAGCAGCTCTCCCTTTATAGACAGGCGTCGAGATGGCTACACCTTC. Its protein is CASSSPFIDRRRDGYTF.

This chain connects TRBV5-1 to TRBJ1-1; 7 positions match TRBD1. J lost 4 bases, V lost 4 bases, and 10 bases had no gene match. The CDR3 runs 15 residues. Looked up from germline, CDR1 is SGHRS and CDR2 is YFSETQ. CDR3 in amino acids: CASSLRTQGVTEAFF. CDR3 nucleotide sequence: TGCGCCAGCAGCCTCAGAACCCAGGGGGTCACTGAAGCTTTCTTT.

The J gene is TRBJ2-7, the V gene TRBV29-1; no clear D gene. The CDR3 is made up of 13 amino acids. Germline V gene data show CDR1 as SQVTM and CDR2 as ANQGSEA. The V end lost 1 base, the J end lost 4 bases, and 11 bases lay between the germline ends. Written as DNA, the CDR3 is TGCAGCGTTGAAGGACACGAGAGGTACGAGCAGTACTTC. It encodes CSVEGHERYEQYF.

This clonotype was picked up many times. V gene TRBV10-3 combines with J gene TRBJ1-6, with TRBD1 as a possible D gene (5 bases). Germline values: CDR1 ENHRY, CDR2 SYGVKD. The CDR3 sequence is 14 residues long. The V end was cut by 6 bases, the J end by 6 bases, with 12 bases between. The CDR3 reads CAIREGRGNSPLHF. DNA of the CDR3: TGTGCCATCAGGGAGGGGCGGGGTAATTCACCCCTCCACTTT.

In this sample, this clonotype turned up many times. V is TRBV7-2 and J is TRBJ2-1; 7 nucleotides agree with TRBD1. With 5 bases clipped from V and 2 bases from J, the junction kept 12 bases outside the gene matches. The germline V gene encodes CDR1 SGHTA and CDR2 FQGNSA. The CDR3 is 17 amino acids. The CDR3 DNA is TGTGCCAGCAGCCAACTTTGGCGGACAGGACCCTACAATGAGCAGTTCTTC. Translating gives CASSQLWRTGPYNEQFF.